The 31 T cell receptor beta chains presented below share a single source sample, sequenced in a study of CD8+ T cells in alopecia areata. RNA was extracted and reverse transcribed into cDNA as the sequencing template. The table came from immunoSEQ multiplex PCR; TCRdb's copy has only in-frame clones and leaves some out. The sample has 100,000 to 150,000 clones; roughly two fifths are singletons. The sample comprised CD4+ T cells sorted from blood. The receptors shown here come from a human donor with alopecia areata.

The chain has TRBV18 and TRBJ2-1; 11 bases match TRBD2. The CDR3 consists of 22 residues. Per the germline V gene, CDR1 is KGHSH and CDR2 is LQKENI. V shed 1 base and J 2 bases; nucleotides not matched to a gene: 19. DNA for the CDR3: TGTGCCAGCTCACCACTATCGTCCCTCCGGGGTAGTAGCGGGAGGGCCTACAATGAGCAGTTCTTC. Encoded protein: CASSPLSSLRGSSGRAYNEQFF.

The CDR3 loop is CSVIPENPGGDAEAFF. CDR3 sequence (DNA): TGCAGCGTAATCCCGGAAAATCCAGGGGGTGATGCTGAAGCTTTCTTT. The chain links TRBV29-1 to TRBJ1-1, with 7 positions matching TRBD1. V shed 6 bases and J 6 bases; nucleotides not matched to a gene: 19. Germline V gene sequence: CDR1 SQVTM, CDR2 ANQGSEA. There are 16 residues in the CDR3.

The chain has TRBV30 and TRBJ1-1; D is unclear. Looked up from germline, CDR1 is GTSNPN and CDR2 is SVGIG (reference sequence). Trimming took 3 bases from V and 0 from J, leaving 8 bases between them. The CDR3 totals 13 residues. CDR3 sequence (DNA): TGTGCCTGGAGCGACACAGTGAACACTGAAGCTTTCTTT. Protein sequence: CAWSDTVNTEAFF.

The chain couples TRBV5-8 to TRBJ2-1; 8 bases agree with TRBD2. CDR1 SGHTS and CDR2 YDEGEE come from the germline V gene. After removal of 4 bases from V and 6 bases from J, the junction contained 15 bases not matched to a gene. The CDR3 covers 17 residues. The CDR3 protein is CASSPPGGAPRGNEQFF. In DNA form, the CDR3 reads TGTGCCAGCAGCCCACCGGGGGGGGCCCCAAGAGGCAATGAGCAGTTCTTC.

The chain uses TRBV28 and TRBJ2-3; unclear D gene. The CDR3 contains 13 residues. CDR1 is MDHEN and CDR2 is SYDVKM in the germline V gene. Trimming shortened V by 3 bases and J by 7 bases, and 11 bases separated the two germline ends. For the CDR3, the DNA is TGTGCCAGCAGTTTTACAGTCCCCCATACGCAGTATTTT. This translates into CASSFTVPHTQYF.

This clone was seen only a few times. This chain uses TRBV29-1 with TRBJ2-5; tentatively, D is TRBD1 (5 bases). V was clipped by 4 bases and J by 1 base, with 7 bases between them. Germline V gene data show CDR1 as SQVTM and CDR2 as ANQGSEA. The CDR3 covers 12 residues. CDR3 region: CSVAGPQETQYF. CDR3 DNA: TGCAGCGTTGCAGGGCCCCAAGAGACCCAGTACTTC. Looking up the rest from reference TRBV29-1 and TRBJ2-5 gives the full variable domain: SAVISQKPSRDICQRGTSLTIQCQVDSQVTMMFWYRQQPGQSLTLIATANQGSEATYESGFVIDKFPISRPNLTFSTLTVSNMSPEDSSIYLCSVAGPQETQYFGPGTRLLVL.

This clone was observed a few times. The sample carries other DNA sequences with the same CDR3. The chain uses TRBV29-1 and TRBJ2-1; D not certain. The length of the CDR3 is 14 residues. From germline, CDR1 is SQVTM and CDR2 ANQGSEA. Trimming cost V 4 bases and J 0 bases, with 10 bases left between them. The CDR3 loop is CSVAARSSYNEQFF. The CDR3 DNA is TGCAGCGTTGCGGCCCGTAGCTCCTACAATGAGCAGTTCTTC.

A few counts support this clone. This rearrangement joins TRBV28 to TRBJ2-7, with 8 nucleotides matching TRBD1. V lost 8 bases, J lost 6 bases, and 15 bases stayed unmatched. CDR1 is MDHEN and CDR2 is SYDVKM in the germline V gene. The CDR3 has 15 residues. CDR3 sequence: CASSPSGTGRGEQYF. CDR3 DNA: TGTGCCAGCTCTCCGTCCGGGACAGGTCGTGGCGAGCAGTACTTC.

This chain connects TRBV4-3 to TRBJ1-1, with D unresolved. Germline V lookup: CDR1 LGHNA, CDR2 YSLEER. The CDR3 loop spans 14 amino acids. The germline V and J ends were trimmed by 1 base and 1 base, with 7 bases remaining between them. The CDR3 sequence: CASSQGGENTEAFF. The DNA for the CDR3 is TGCGCCAGCAGCCAAGGAGGCGAGAACACTGAAGCTTTCTTT.

The chain joins TRBV4-3 to TRBJ2-7, with D unresolved. The CDR3 sequence is 13 residues long. Per the germline V gene, CDR1 is LGHNA and CDR2 is YSLEER. Trimming pared 4 bases from V and 1 base from J, leaving 8 bases between. CDR3 DNA sequence: TGCGCCAGCAGCCGGCATTTATCCTACGAGCAGTACTTC. This translates into CASSRHLSYEQYF.

This chain uses TRBV7-2 with TRBJ2-1, with 9 bases that match TRBD2. V lost 2 bases to trimming and J lost 3 bases; unmatched junction nucleotides: 5. Germline V gene sequence: CDR1 SGHTA, CDR2 FQGNSA. The CDR3 length is 16 residues. CDR3 amino acids: CASSLKREVFYNEQFF. CDR3 bases: TGTGCCAGCAGCTTAAAGCGGGAGGTGTTCTACAATGAGCAGTTCTTC.

In this sample, this clone turned up a few times. The chain employs TRBV29-1 and TRBJ2-7, with 7 bases fitting TRBD2. Germline CDR1 and CDR2: SQVTM and ANQGSEA. V gave up 7 bases and J gave up 7 bases; unmatched junction bases: 16. The CDR3 sequence is 14 residues long. CDR3 nucleotides: TGCAGCGCGGGTGGCGGGGGTGGCCGGGAGGAGCAGTACTTC. Translation gives CSAGGGGGREEQYF.

V usage is TRBV19 and J usage is TRBJ2-1; D call uncertain. Germline V gene lookup returns CDR1 LNHDA and CDR2 SQIVND (reference sequence). The CDR3 extends over 13 amino acids. The V end was cut by 5 bases, the J end by 10 bases, with 15 bases between. CDR3 coding DNA: TGTGCCAGTAGTCCGTTCTCCAGCGTAGAGCAGTTCTTC. This codes for CASSPFSSVEQFF.

This clone was recorded a few times. The chain joins TRBV5-1 to TRBJ2-1; 12 positions agree with TRBD2. The length of the CDR3 is 15 residues. The V and J ends lost 2 bases and 8 bases, in that order; junction bases with no gene match: 5. Looked up from germline, CDR1 is SGHRS and CDR2 is YFSETQ. CDR3 residues: CASSFSSGGVYEQFF. The CDR3, as DNA: TGCGCCAGCAGCTTTTCTAGCGGGGGGGTTTATGAGCAGTTCTTC.

The chain combines TRBV5-1 with TRBJ2-5; 8 nucleotides line up with TRBD1. V shed 0 bases, J shed 5 bases, and the junction held 3 bases outside the gene matches. Germline-derived CDR1 and CDR2 are SGHRS and YFSETQ. The CDR3 length is 14 residues. The CDR3 region is CASSLADRGETQYF. For the CDR3, the DNA is TGCGCCAGCAGCTTGGCCGACAGGGGTGAGACCCAGTACTTC.

The chain uses TRBV5-1 and TRBJ1-1, with D unclear. Trimming removed 4 bases at V and 0 bases at J, with 7 bases between. This CDR3 spans 13 amino acids. The V gene's germline CDR1 is SGHRS and CDR2 YFSETQ. The CDR3 DNA follows: TGCGCCAGCAGCCTCGATATGAACACTGAAGCTTTCTTT. It codes for CASSLDMNTEAFF. The whole variable domain, filled in from reference TRBV5-1 and TRBJ1-1, reads KAGVTQTPRYLIKTRGQQVTLSCSPISGHRSVSWYQQTPGQGLQFLFEYFSETQRNKGNFPGRFSGRQFSNSRSEMNVSTLELGDSALYLCASSLDMNTEAFFGQGTRLTVV.

The V call is TRBV29-1, the J call TRBJ1-2; no clear D gene. Germline-derived CDR1 and CDR2 are SQVTM and ANQGSEA. The CDR3 is 16 residues long. Trimming took 7 bases from V and 4 from J, leaving 25 bases between them. CDR3 sequence reads: CSAHSRGSSTPYGYTF. In DNA, the CDR3 is TGCAGCGCCCATTCGCGAGGAAGTTCGACTCCCTATGGCTACACCTTC.

In this sample, this clone turned up many times. The chain is built from TRBV28 and TRBJ1-4; D gene uncertain. Germline V lookup: CDR1 MDHEN, CDR2 SYDVKM. V was cut by 2 bases and J by 8 bases, with 3 bases left in between. The CDR3 runs 11 residues. The CDR3 DNA follows: TGTGCCAGCAGTTTACGAGAAAAACTGTTTTTT. Its protein product is CASSLREKLFF.

The chain employs TRBV5-6 and TRBJ1-2, with D perhaps TRBD1 (5 bases). Per the germline V gene, CDR1 is SGHDT and CDR2 is YYEEEE. The CDR3 covers 13 residues. Trimming took off 4 bases at V and 9 bases at J, with 16 bases between the two ends. CDR3 sequence (DNA): TGTGCCAGCAGCCCGGGGCCACGATCAAGCTACACCTTC. Translating it yields CASSPGPRSSYTF.

The chain combines TRBV29-1 with TRBJ2-2, with D tentatively TRBD2 (5 bases). CDR1 is SQVTM, CDR2 ANQGSEA, per germline. V was shortened by 7 bases and J by 5 bases, with 8 bases between the two germline ends. This CDR3 region has 11 residues. CDR3 coding DNA: TGCAGCGGAGGAGGAACCGGGGAGCTGTTTTTT. Its translation is CSGGGTGELFF.

The rearrangement links TRBV29-1 to TRBJ2-6, with D hard to call. V was shortened by 2 bases and J by 0 bases, with 11 bases between the two germline ends. Germline V gene data show CDR1 as SQVTM and CDR2 as ANQGSEA. This CDR3 contains 16 residues. The CDR3 loop is CSVETDIDSGANVLTF. The DNA for the CDR3 is TGCAGCGTTGAAACCGACATAGACTCTGGGGCCAACGTCCTGACTTTC.

This clone has ten or more counts. The chain couples TRBV7-2 to TRBJ2-5; D ambiguous. The CDR3 consists of 15 residues. V was clipped by 5 bases and J by 5 bases, with 18 bases between them. Germline V gene data show CDR1 as SGHTA and CDR2 as FQGNSA. CDR3 loop: CASSHSYLESETQYF. The CDR3 DNA is TGTGCCAGCAGCCACAGCTACCTAGAGTCGGAGACCCAGTACTTC.

The chain recombines TRBV30 with TRBJ2-3; a weak D match, TRBD1 (6 bases). Germline V CDR1 and CDR2: GTSNPN, SVGIG (reference sequence). CDR3 size: 13 residues. V was cut by 3 bases and J by 4 bases, with 11 bases left in between. The CDR3 region is CAWRYRAADTQYF. In nucleotides, the CDR3 is TGTGCCTGGAGGTACAGGGCGGCAGATACGCAGTATTTT.

The V gene is TRBV7-9, the J gene TRBJ2-7; no firm D call. Germline values: CDR1 SEHNR, CDR2 FQNEAQ (reference sequence). V lost 5 bases and J 5 bases, leaving 16 bases between the germline ends. The CDR3 runs 14 residues. The CDR3 loop is CASSTDTVYDEQYF. The CDR3 DNA sequence: TGTGCCAGCAGCACCGACACGGTCTACGACGAGCAGTACTTC.

The table lists this clone with a few counts. The chain couples TRBV6-5 to TRBJ1-5; perhaps TRBD1 as D (5 bases). Germline values: CDR1 MNHEY, CDR2 SVGAGI. This CDR3 region has 13 residues. Trimming took off 7 bases at V and 6 bases at J, with 13 bases between the two ends. The CDR3 sequence: CASTDRRGQPQHF. CDR3 sequence (DNA): TGTGCCAGCACCGACCGGAGGGGTCAGCCCCAGCATTTT.

This clone was counted a few times. The genes are TRBV14 and TRBJ2-4; D gene ambiguous. This CDR3 has 14 amino acids. Germline CDR1 and CDR2: SGHDN and FVKESK. The ends were cut back, 0 bases at V and 3 bases at J, with 6 bases in the middle. This CDR3 is CASSQDAVKNIQYF. The CDR3 DNA reads as TGTGCCAGCAGCCAAGATGCGGTCAAAAACATTCAGTACTTC. The full variable domain, completed using reference TRBV14 and TRBJ2-4, is EAGVTQFPSHSVIEKGQTVTLRCDPISGHDNLYWYRRVMGKEIKFLLHFVKESKQDESGMPNNRFLAERTGGTYSTLKVQPAELEDSGVYFCASSQDAVKNIQYFGAGTRLSVL.

This clone has only a few counts. The V and J genes are TRBV29-1 and TRBJ1-1; 9 positions agree with TRBD1. Per germline, CDR1 SQVTM and CDR2 ANQGSEA. The CDR3 totals 12 residues. V was pared by 7 bases and J by 4 bases, with 4 bases of the junction left unmatched. Here the CDR3 reads CSGDRVSTEAFF. CDR3 in DNA: TGCAGCGGGGACAGGGTATCCACTGAAGCTTTCTTT.

This clone has only a few counts. The chain's CDR3 is CSVEMVRGRDHGYTF. As DNA, the CDR3 is TGCAGCGTTGAAATGGTCAGGGGCCGGGATCATGGCTACACCTTC. The chain links TRBV29-1 to TRBJ1-2, with TRBD1 as a possible D gene (6 bases). V gave up 2 bases and J gave up 6 bases, with 19 bases separating them. CDR3 length equals 15 residues. Germline V gene sequence: CDR1 SQVTM, CDR2 ANQGSEA. Supplemented by reference TRBV29-1 and TRBJ1-2, the full variable domain reads SAVISQKPSRDICQRGTSLTIQCQVDSQVTMMFWYRQQPGQSLTLIATANQGSEATYESGFVIDKFPISRPNLTFSTLTVSNMSPEDSSIYLCSVEMVRGRDHGYTFGSGTRLTVV.

J is TRBJ2-5 and V is TRBV29-1; TRBD1 agrees at 10 bases. This CDR3 is 13 amino acids long. Germline CDR1 and CDR2: SQVTM and ANQGSEA. J lost 4 bases, V lost 3 bases, and 2 bases had no gene match. Written as DNA, the CDR3 is TGCAGCGTTGACAGGACAGGGGGAGAGACCCAGTACTTC. It codes for CSVDRTGGETQYF.

The CDR3 is CAWSMLGRTGSTVQYF. Here the CDR3 DNA reads TGTGCCTGGAGTATGTTGGGGAGGACAGGCTCGACGGTGCAGTACTTC. V gene TRBV30 combines with J gene TRBJ2-7, with D possibly being TRBD1 (7 bases). CDR3 length equals 16 residues. Germline assignment: CDR1 GTSNPN and CDR2 SVGIG (reference sequence). With 2 bases removed from V and 9 bases from J, the gap between germline ends came to 26 bases. The full variable domain, with the rest looked up from reference TRBV30 and TRBJ2-7, is SQTIHQWPATLVQPVGSPLSLECTVEGTSNPNLYWYRQAAGRGLQLLFYSVGIGQISSEVPQNLSASRPQDRQFILSSKKLLLSDSGFYLCAWSMLGRTGSTVQYFGPGTRLTVT.

This rearrangement joins TRBV5-1 to TRBJ2-5, with D hard to call. There are 16 residues in the CDR3. Trimming took off 4 bases at V and 3 bases at J, with 19 bases between the two ends. Germline CDR1 SGHRS, CDR2 YFSETQ. Written as DNA, the CDR3 is TGCGCCAGCAGCCTATCTCTGGGTAGGCCCGAAGAGACCCAGTACTTC. Translated: CASSLSLGRPEETQYF.